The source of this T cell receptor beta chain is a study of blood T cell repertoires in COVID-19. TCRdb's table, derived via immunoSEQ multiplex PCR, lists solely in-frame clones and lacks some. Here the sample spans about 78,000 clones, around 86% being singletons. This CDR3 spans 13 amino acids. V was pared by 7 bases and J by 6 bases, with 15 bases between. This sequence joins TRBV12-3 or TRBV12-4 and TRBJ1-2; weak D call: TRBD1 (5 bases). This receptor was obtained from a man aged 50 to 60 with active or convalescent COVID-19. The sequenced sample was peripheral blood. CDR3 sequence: CASTIRVGDGYTF. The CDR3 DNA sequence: TGTGCCAGCACCATCAGGGTGGGCGATGGCTACACCTTC.